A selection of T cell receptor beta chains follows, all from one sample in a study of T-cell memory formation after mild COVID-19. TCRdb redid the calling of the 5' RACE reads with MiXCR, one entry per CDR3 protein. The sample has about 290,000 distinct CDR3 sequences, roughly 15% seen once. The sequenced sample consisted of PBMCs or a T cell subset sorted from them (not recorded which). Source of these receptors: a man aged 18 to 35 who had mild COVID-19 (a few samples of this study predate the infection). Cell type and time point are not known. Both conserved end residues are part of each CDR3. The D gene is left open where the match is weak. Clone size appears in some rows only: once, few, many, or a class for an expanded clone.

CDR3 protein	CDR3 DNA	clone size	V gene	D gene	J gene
CASSLDPVGEQFF	TGTGCCAGCAGCTTAGACCCCGTGGGTGAGCAGTTCTTC	.	TRBV7-8	.	TRBJ2-1
CATSRDPAARETQYF	TGTGCCACCAGCAGAGATCCGGCGGCTCGGGAGACCCAGTACTTC	.	TRBV15	.	TRBJ2-5
CASSLVAGVDYEQYF	TGTGCCAGCAGCTTAGTGGCGGGGGTAGATTACGAGCAGTACTTC	.	TRBV7-2	TRBD2	TRBJ2-7
CATSRGGDTQYF	TGTGCCACCAGCAGAGGAGGAGATACGCAGTATTTT	few	TRBV15	.	TRBJ2-3
CASSGTLGIDNEQFF	TGTGCCAGCAGTGGGACACTAGGGATAGACAATGAGCAGTTCTTC	.	TRBV2	.	TRBJ2-1
CASSLEAVRRGYTF	TGCGCCAGCAGCTTGGAGGCGGTACGACGTGGCTACACCTTC	many	TRBV5-1	.	TRBJ1-2
CASSQPTQGTEAFF	TGCGCCAGCAGCCAACCGACGCAGGGCACTGAAGCTTTCTTT	.	TRBV4-1	.	TRBJ1-1
CASSTARGGKGYTF	TGTGCCAGTAGCACGGCCCGAGGGGGCAAAGGCTACACCTTC	.	TRBV19	TRBD1	TRBJ1-2
CATSDPGTGDEQFF	TGTGCCACCAGTGATCCCGGGACAGGAGATGAGCAGTTCTTC	few	TRBV24-1	TRBD1	TRBJ2-1
CASSPGAGIDTQYF	TGTGCCAGCAGCCCAGGGGCGGGGATAGATACGCAGTATTTT	few	TRBV7-3	.	TRBJ2-3
CASSLERTDTQYF	TGTGCCAGCAGCTTAGAACGCACAGATACGCAGTATTTT	many	TRBV7-2	.	TRBJ2-3
CAISGAEETQYF	TGTGCCATCTCGGGAGCGGAAGAGACCCAGTACTTC	few	TRBV10-3	.	TRBJ2-5
CASSSRLAGDTDTQYF	TGTGCCAGCAGCTCGAGACTAGCGGGGGACACAGATACGCAGTATTTT	.	TRBV5-5	TRBD2	TRBJ2-3
CATSDASHSNQPQHF	TGTGCCACCAGTGATGCCAGCCATAGCAATCAGCCCCAGCATTTT	.	TRBV24-1	.	TRBJ1-5
CASSPFGTGGTFTDEQYF	TGTGCCAGCAGCCCCTTCGGGACAGGCGGGACATTCACGGACGAGCAGTACTTC	few	TRBV11-2	TRBD1	TRBJ2-7
CATSDQLAQETQYF	TGTGCCACCAGTGACCAACTAGCTCAAGAGACCCAGTACTTC	.	TRBV24-1	.	TRBJ2-5
CASSGTGQPQHF	TGTGCCAGCAGTGGCACCGGGCAGCCCCAGCATTTT	many	TRBV2	.	TRBJ1-5
CASKQDQADTQYF	TGTGCCAGCAAACAGGACCAGGCAGATACGCAGTATTTT	few	TRBV12-3/TRBV12-4	.	TRBJ2-3
CSAGGAHNEQFF	TGCAGTGCCGGCGGGGCTCACAATGAGCAGTTCTTC	few	TRBV20-1	.	TRBJ2-1
CASSFSTGGYTF	TGTGCCAGCAGCTTTTCCACGGGTGGCTACACCTTC	.	TRBV7-9	.	TRBJ1-2
CASSNPDRGRFEQYF	TGTGCCAGCAGCAATCCTGACAGGGGGCGCTTCGAGCAGTACTTC	many	TRBV7-2	TRBD1	TRBJ2-7
CASSYDGTSGETQYF	TGTGCCAGCAGTTACGATGGGACTAGCGGAGAGACCCAGTACTTC	.	TRBV6-5	TRBD2	TRBJ2-5